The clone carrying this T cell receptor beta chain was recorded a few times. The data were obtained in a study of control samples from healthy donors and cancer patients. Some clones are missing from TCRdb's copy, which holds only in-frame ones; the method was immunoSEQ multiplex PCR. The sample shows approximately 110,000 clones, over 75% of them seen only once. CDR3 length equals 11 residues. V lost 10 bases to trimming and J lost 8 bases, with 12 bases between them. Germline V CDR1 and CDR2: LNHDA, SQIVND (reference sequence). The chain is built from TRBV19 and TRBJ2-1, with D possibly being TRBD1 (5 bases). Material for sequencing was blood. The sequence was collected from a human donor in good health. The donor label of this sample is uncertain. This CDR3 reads CATDKGYEQFF. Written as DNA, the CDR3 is TGTGCCACCGACAAGGGGTATGAGCAGTTCTTC.